This T cell receptor beta chain was sequenced for a study of T cell repertoires in cytomegalovirus infection. This clonotype was seen a handful of times. What it binds is unknown. The germline V gene has CDR1 SGHNT and CDR2 YENEEA. V was shortened by 4 bases and J by 5 bases, with 12 bases between the two germline ends. This CDR3 comprises 14 residues. TCRdb analysed the reads with MiXCR anew, one entry per CDR3 protein. The data show some 560,000 distinct CDR3 sequences, with 40% seen just once and more than 40% held by the top ten. V and J are TRBV11-3 and TRBJ2-1; a weak D match, TRBD2 (5 bases). The TCR originated in a human donor in good health (CMV status not recorded). Some clones in this sample may be carry-over from other donors' samples. This material consisted of cultured PBMCs, taken from culture after CMV antigen stimulation. In DNA, the CDR3 is TGTGCCAGCAGCTCTCGGGGTACAAACAATGAGCAGTTCTTC. It yields the protein CASSSRGTNNEQFF. The full variable domain, with the rest looked up from reference TRBV11-3 and TRBJ2-1, is EAGVVQSPRYKIIEKKQPVAFWCNPISGHNTLYWYLQNLGQGPELLIRYENEEAVDDSQLPKDRFSAERLKGVDSTLKIQPAELGDSAVYLCASSSRGTNNEQFFGPGTRLTVL.